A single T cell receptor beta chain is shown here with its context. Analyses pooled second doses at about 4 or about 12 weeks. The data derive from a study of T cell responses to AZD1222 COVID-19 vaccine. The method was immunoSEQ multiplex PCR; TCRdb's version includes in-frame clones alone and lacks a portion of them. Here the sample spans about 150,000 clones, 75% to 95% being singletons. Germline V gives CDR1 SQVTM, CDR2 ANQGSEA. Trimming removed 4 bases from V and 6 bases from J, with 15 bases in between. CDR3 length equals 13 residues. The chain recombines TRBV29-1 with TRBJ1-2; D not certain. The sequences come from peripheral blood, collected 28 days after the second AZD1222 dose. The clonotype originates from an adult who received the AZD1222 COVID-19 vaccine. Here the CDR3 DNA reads TGCAGCGTTGGCAGTACACTCGAGGATGGCTACACCTTC. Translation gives CSVGSTLEDGYTF.